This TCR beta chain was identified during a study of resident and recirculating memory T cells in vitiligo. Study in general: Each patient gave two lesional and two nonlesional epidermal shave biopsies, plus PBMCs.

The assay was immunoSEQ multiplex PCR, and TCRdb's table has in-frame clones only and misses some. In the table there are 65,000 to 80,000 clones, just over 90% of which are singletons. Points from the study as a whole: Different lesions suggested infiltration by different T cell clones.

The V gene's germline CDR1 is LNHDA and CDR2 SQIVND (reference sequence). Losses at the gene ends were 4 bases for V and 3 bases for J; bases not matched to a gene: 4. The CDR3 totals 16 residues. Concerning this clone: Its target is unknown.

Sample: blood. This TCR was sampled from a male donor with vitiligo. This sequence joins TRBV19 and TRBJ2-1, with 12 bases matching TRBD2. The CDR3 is CASSRLAGDLYNEQFF. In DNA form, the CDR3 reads TGTGCCAGTAGTAGACTAGCGGGAGACCTCTACAATGAGCAGTTCTTC.